A selection of T cell receptor beta chains follows, all from one sample in a study of naive and memory T cell subsets. TCRdb independently ran MiXCR on the UMI-ligation and nested PCR reads; one entry per CDR3 protein. In the table there are about 120,000 distinct CDR3 sequences, just over 35% of which are singletons. The sample consisted of central memory CD4+ T cells from blood. All receptors derive from a human donor in good health. Both conserved end residues are part of each CDR3. Only some rows state a clone size, as once, few, many or a class for expanded clones.

clone size	V gene	CDR3 length	CDR3 protein
few	TRBV28	15	CASSSHTGTKTEAFF
.	TRBV20-1	15	CSARDLLAGDYEQYF
few	TRBV10-3	17	CATPAAPKPSGANVLTF
.	TRBV5-6	16	CASTSGGGARAYEQYF
few	TRBV28	14	CASSLNSNYQPQHF
.	TRBV5-6	18	CASSFFTGTALSNQPQHF
.	TRBV6-1	17	CASSGRGISSGANVLTF
few	TRBV15	15	CATSRDLAVQETQYF
few	TRBV19	11	CASSVGGTQYF
.	TRBV28	16	CASSSRGQGPYNEQFF
.	TRBV30	14	CAWSGRAFNQPQHF
.	TRBV7-2	18	CASSLAPTSISGANVLTF
many	TRBV20-1	16	CSASPPHRLRQETQYF
.	TRBV10-3	13	CAISEPNSNEQFF
.	TRBV20-1	16	CSARALERGLSDTQYF
few	TRBV20-1	15	CSARAGTSSYNEQFF
few	TRBV7-2	19	CASSFLPGTGARYNSPLHF
.	TRBV10-3	14	CAIGGGAYNSRLHF
.	TRBV6-2/TRBV6-3	15	CASSERTSGSNEQFF
.	TRBV30	11	CAQAWTGELFF
few	TRBV6-6	17	CASSYSGSSGSIKTQYF
.	TRBV10-3	16	CAISEDDESVGTEAFF
.	TRBV2	14	CASSEIRGNSPLHF
.	TRBV19	17	CASAGPEIGGPTGELFF
.	TRBV18	15	CASSAGTVSHEKLFF
few	TRBV29-1	13	CSVYGQAQETQYF
few	TRBV6-2/TRBV6-3	16	CASSRGRLAGAYEQFF
.	TRBV30	15	CAWSRQAGIHNEQFF
.	TRBV30	12	CALGYSGNTIYF
.	TRBV3-1	15	CASSQDRGPGQPQHF
few	TRBV19	15	CASSKAGTNTGELFF
many	TRBV7-9	11	CASSLYDEQFF
.	TRBV6-2/TRBV6-3	13	CASGGRRSYEQYF
few	TRBV6-1	14	CASSSGTDTYEQYF
many	TRBV6-6	13	CASSWDGYSPLHF
.	TRBV19	13	CASAEGLPYEQYF
.	TRBV7-8	14	CASSVRGRDSPLHF
.	TRBV5-5	17	CASSSGLAGGPGETQYF
few	TRBV28	13	CASTGLTNTEAFF
few	TRBV4-2	16	CASSRTQGAGYNEQFF
few	TRBV24-1	13	CATRGGGFGEQFF
.	TRBV7-6	15	CASSLIAGGGTEAFF
medium-sized	TRBV19	14	CASSTAGNYNEQFF
few	TRBV3-1	11	CASSPGDTQYF
few	TRBV20-1	14	CSARGGWATDTQYF
.	TRBV14	13	CASSQWRQETQYF